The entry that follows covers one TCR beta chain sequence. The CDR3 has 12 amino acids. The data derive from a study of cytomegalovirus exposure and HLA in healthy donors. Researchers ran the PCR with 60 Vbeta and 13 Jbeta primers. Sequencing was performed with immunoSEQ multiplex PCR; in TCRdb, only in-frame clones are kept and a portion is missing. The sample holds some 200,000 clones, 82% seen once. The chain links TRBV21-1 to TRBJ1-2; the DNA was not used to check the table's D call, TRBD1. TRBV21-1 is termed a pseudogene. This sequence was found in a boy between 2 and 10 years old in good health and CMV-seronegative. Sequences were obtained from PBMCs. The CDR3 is CASKGKNYGYTF. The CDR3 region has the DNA TGTGCCAGCAAGGGGAAGAACTATGGCTACACCTTC.